This TCR beta chain is from a study of beta chain features in type 1 diabetes. General study points: In these data, an HLA type influence on TCRB rearrangement remained unresolved. When Type 1 diabetes patients were examined, their TCRB CDR3s proved moderately but significantly shorter in all four CD4+ subsets.

V lost 3 bases to trimming and J lost 5 bases; unmatched junction nucleotides: 3. Germline assignment: CDR1 SQVTM and CDR2 ANQGSEA. This CDR3 contains 14 residues. Reverse transcription of all isolated RNA meant that expressed TCRB transcripts were sequenced. Clones were read by immunoSEQ multiplex PCR, and TCRdb kept only the in-frame ones, dropping some. The sample lists around 200,000 clones, 10% to 15% occurring once. Averaging about 116 mL, one heparinised blood draw came from each individual donor. Purity (above 98%) was reached by all sorted populations. A few counts support this clone. Antigen specificity is unknown.

The source of this sequence is a woman aged 18-35 years in good health. Sequencing was carried out using central memory CD4+ T cells from blood. The J gene is TRBJ2-1, the V gene TRBV29-1; the match to TRBD2 covers 11 bases. The CDR3 sequence: CSVDWGLADNEQFF. The CDR3 DNA sequence: TGCAGCGTTGATTGGGGACTAGCGGACAATGAGCAGTTCTTC.